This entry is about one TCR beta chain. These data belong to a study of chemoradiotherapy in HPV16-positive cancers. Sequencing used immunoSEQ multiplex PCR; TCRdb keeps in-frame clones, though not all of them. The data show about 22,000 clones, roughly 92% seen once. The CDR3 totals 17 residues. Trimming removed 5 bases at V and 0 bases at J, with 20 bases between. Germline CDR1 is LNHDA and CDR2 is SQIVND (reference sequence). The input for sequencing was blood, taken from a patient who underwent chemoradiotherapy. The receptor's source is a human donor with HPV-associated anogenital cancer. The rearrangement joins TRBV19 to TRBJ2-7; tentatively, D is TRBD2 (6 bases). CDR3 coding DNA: TGTGCCAGTAGTCCGCTCGGGAGAGGGAGGAACTCCTACGAGCAGTACTTC. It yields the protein CASSPLGRGRNSYEQYF. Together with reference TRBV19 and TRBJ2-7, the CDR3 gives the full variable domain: DGGITQSPKYLFRKEGQNVTLSCEQNLNHDAMYWYRQDPGQGLRLIYYSQIVNDFQKGDIAEGYSVSREKKESFPLTVTSAQKNPTAFYLCASSPLGRGRNSYEQYFGPGTRLTVT.